This T cell receptor (beta chain) was documented in a study of shared clonotypes between healthy human individuals (dated by TCRdb to about 2020). For the wider study: Two women and a few men aged 18 to 49 years were included in the cohort. Per donor, three plates each were used for CD4 naive and CD4 memory, two for CD8 naive, and one for CD8 memory. Each donor's leukapheresis produced roughly between roughly 0.85 and 10 billion PBMCs. Different laboratories and diverse techniques were used to prepare libraries and sequence TCR repertoires, to increase sequencing depth and limit assay-specific biases. The study deeply sequenced blood TCR repertoires of roughly five healthy adults to estimate repertoire size and the extent of clonotype sharing between individuals. General study outcomes and caveats: Clonotypes shared by all four sorted-subset donors showed higher generation probabilities than non-shared clonotypes. Across a handful of donors, about 5% of naive CD4, roughly 3.5% of naive CD8, about 2.3% of memory CD4, and 0.4% of memory CD8 clonotypes were shared. Sampling was restricted to blood, and TCR repertoires in tissue are likely to differ from TCR repertoires in blood. Pairwise subsampling led to the expectation that sequencing depth would affect the degree of clonotype sharing among donors. Larger estimated clonotype richness was generally found for naive subsets than for memory subsets. Rarefaction of sorted-subset datasets indicated incomplete sequencing despite the large sequencing depth. Because the study included a small number of donors, the genetic and exposure-history diversity represented was limited.

About this clone itself: Its antigen remains unidentified. Base qualities are not recorded, but no much larger clone differs from it by a single base.

The CDR3 contains 10 residues, cysteine and phenylalanine counted. The CDR3 DNA has 30 bases and is translated from base 1. CDR1 and CDR2 (MDHEN, SYDVKM) derive from the germline V gene. V is pared back by 2 bases and J by 6 bases, with 2 bases lying between the germline termini. Using the deep immunoSEQ assay, TCR CDR3 regions were amplified from genomic DNA by multiplex PCR. For each cell subset, the extracted genomic DNA was distributed evenly across all wells of several immunoSEQ 96-well plates, and each plate served as one replicate. Each replicate PCR for sorted subsets received approximately 200 ng genomic DNA, equal to some 32,000 T cell genomes. Purified libraries were quantified with a Qubit 3.0 fluorometer, sized on a Bioanalyzer 2100, and re-quantified with the KAPA Library Quantification kit. A separate single-read 150-cycle Illumina NextSeq 550 flow cell was used to sequence each immunoSEQ 96-well plate. As for the original processing: The immunoSEQ output contained only junctional sequences without quality scores, so filtering could not match that applied to full-length reads. Sequences were annotated with PyIR, a Python wrapper for IgBLAST v1.9, and V/J genes and CDR3 were assigned using IMGT germline references. Reads were removed for weak V/J assignments (E-value above 1e-6), missing CDR3, stop codons, out-of-frame junctions, or ambiguous translated residues. V3J clonotypes were defined by identical inferred V gene, J gene, and CDR3 amino acid sequence. The percentage overlap between two repertoires was calculated by dividing the number of shared unique clonotypes by the size of the smaller repertoire. Three approaches were used to assess repertoire richness: RTK rarefaction, the Chao1 estimator, and Recon v2.1 estimates of unobserved clonotypes. Generation probabilities were computed with OLGA for all TCRbeta clonotypes obtained by the gDNA method from several donors. The immuneACCESS repertoire file appears here via TCRdb, limited to in-frame rearrangements. These files lack a portion of the clones; in checked studies, under half of the deficit traces to unresolved V genes, and the cause of the others is not known. Clonal size and the V and J genes are those of that table, whereas D and trimming came from the DNA. The sample contains about 580,000 clones, roughly 98% of them found a single time. The ten top clones hold roughly 0.29% of the sample.

CD8 naive samples were obtained by positive selection for CCR7 among CD45RO-negative cells, yielding a CD45RA+CCR7+ population from which TemRA cells were excluded. Healthy HIV-negative adults with no recently reported acute infections or vaccinations were included as donors. Every donor was a Caucasian adult living in Nashville, Tennessee, USA. Blood was obtained by leukapheresis, after which PBMCs were separated by Ficoll-Histopaque density gradient centrifugation and cryopreserved in liquid nitrogen vapor phase. Analytical flow cytometry was used to check the purity and quantity of every magnetically sorted T cell population. Genomic DNA was isolated from every sorted fraction and measured by UV absorbance on a Nanodrop 2000c.

The material sequenced was naive CD8+ T cells sorted from blood. The cell subset or site label of this sample denotes: CD45RA+CCR7+. The TCR was taken from a man aged 25-40 years in good health. Recombination joined TRBV28 with TRBJ2-7; too little of a D gene remains to name it. CDR3 protein: CASSLVEQYF. The DNA sequence is TGTGCCAGCAGTTTAGTCGAGCAGTACTTC.